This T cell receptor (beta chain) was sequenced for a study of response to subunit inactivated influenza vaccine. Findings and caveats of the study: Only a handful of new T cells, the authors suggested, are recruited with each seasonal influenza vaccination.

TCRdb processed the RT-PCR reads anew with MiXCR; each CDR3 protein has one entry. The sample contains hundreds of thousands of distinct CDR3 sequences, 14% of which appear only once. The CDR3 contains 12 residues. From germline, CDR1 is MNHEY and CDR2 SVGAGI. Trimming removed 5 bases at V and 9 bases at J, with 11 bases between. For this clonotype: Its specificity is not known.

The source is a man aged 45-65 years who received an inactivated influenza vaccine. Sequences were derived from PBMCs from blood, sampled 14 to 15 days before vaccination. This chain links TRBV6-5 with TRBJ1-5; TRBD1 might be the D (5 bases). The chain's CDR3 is CASSKGLGPQHF. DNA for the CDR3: TGTGCCAGCAGTAAGGGGCTCGGGCCCCAGCATTTT.